This TCR beta chain was sequenced for a study of blood T cell repertoires in COVID-19. Overall study: T cells, B-cell-depleted T cells, or PBMCs provided the cDNA or gDNA that served as material.

Sequencing was performed with immunoSEQ multiplex PCR; in TCRdb, only in-frame clones are kept and a portion is missing. The table has a few hundred thousand clones, roughly 90% seen once. The study drew participants aged about 18 to 95 years from 20 to 30 US areas. Participants reported their clinical history, and cohort assignment relied on those reports. The length of the CDR3 is 13 residues. The germline CDR1 and CDR2 sequences are SGHDN and FVKESK. Trimming cost V 4 bases and J 6 bases, with 13 bases left between them. Specimen: PBMCs or T cells enriched from blood (not recorded which). The source of this sequence is a woman aged 25 to 39 who had recovered from COVID-19. V usage is TRBV14 and J usage is TRBJ2-7; maybe TRBD2 (5 bases). DNA of the CDR3: TGTGCCAGCAGCCCGCGGCTGGCGGGCGAGCAGTACTTC. It is translated as CASSPRLAGEQYF.